The sample holds one count of the clone carrying this T cell receptor (beta chain). No antigen is known for it. Trimming shortened V by 1 base and J by 2 bases, and 15 bases separated the two germline ends. Germline V gene lookup returns CDR1 MDHEN and CDR2 SYDVKM. This CDR3 is built from 16 residues. Sequencing used immunoSEQ version 4 in survey mode. The data were produced by immunoSEQ multiplex PCR, yet TCRdb's version contains in-frame clones alone and is incomplete. The sample lists tens of thousands of clones, approximately 80% occurring once. Lysates of CMV-infected fibroblasts at 9 to 10 ug/mL stimulated these cells. CD40L-negative CD69-negative CD45RO-high memory CD4+ T cells were sorted as populations depleted of antigen-responding cells. The data stem from a study of persistence of HIV-infected CD4 T cells. Study in general: The sample holds CD4+ T cells responsive to CMV or HIV-1 Gag.

Study-wide results and caveats: TCRbeta richness was lower in CMV- and Gag-responding cells than in anti-CD3/anti-CD28-responding cells.

Material: CD4+ T cells sorted from PBMCs after roughly 18-hour stimulation, obtained from a patient who received antiretroviral therapy. This clonotype was obtained from an adult man with HIV who was CMV-seropositive. The J gene is TRBJ2-7, the V gene TRBV28; the D gene is possibly TRBD1 (7 bases). CDR3 protein: CASSLFGQGGTYEQYF. The CDR3 DNA reads as TGTGCCAGCAGTTTATTCGGGCAGGGGGGAACCTACGAGCAGTACTTC.